A selection of T cell receptor beta chains follows, all from one sample in a study of technical replicates of blood from four donors. Repertoires were generated with immunoSEQ multiplex PCR, while TCRdb's copy carries only in-frame clones and drops some. The repertoire consists of 100,000 or so clones, with 90% to 97% occurring once and the leading ten covering under 0.45%. The specimen sequenced was T cells isolated from PBMCs. All receptors come from a human donor in good health. Both conserved end residues are trimmed from each CDR3. Size values are once, few and many counts, or a class for expanded clones, and some rows have none.

CDR3: ASSPTGSGYEQY; J: TRBJ2-7; V: TRBV19; size: NA
CDR3: AWTVRLGLAGTGTGELF; J: TRBJ2-2; V: TRBV30; size: NA
CDR3: ASSAPGGSGGEAF; J: TRBJ1-1; V: TRBV9; size: once
CDR3: ASSVDLGAGMNTEAF; J: TRBJ1-1; V: TRBV9; size: NA
CDR3: ASSPTSGTYEQY; J: TRBJ2-7; V: TRBV6-5; size: NA
CDR3: SEKRLEHYEQY; J: TRBJ2-7; V: TRBV29-1; size: NA
CDR3: ASSQRLAPPGDTQY; J: TRBJ2-3; V: TRBV4-3; size: NA
CDR3: ASSEDRISGNTIY; J: TRBJ1-3; V: TRBV2; size: NA
CDR3: ASSSTGEDTEAF; J: TRBJ1-1; V: TRBV5-4; size: NA
CDR3: ASRRTRETQY; J: TRBJ2-5; V: TRBV2; size: NA
CDR3: ASSEEGLVSAEQF; J: TRBJ2-1; V: TRBV2; size: NA
CDR3: ASRPRDINTGELF; J: TRBJ2-2; V: TRBV6-5; size: once
CDR3: ASRLASNEQF; J: TRBJ2-1; V: TRBV27; size: NA
CDR3: ASSIDRFTLNANTGELF; J: TRBJ2-2; V: TRBV19; size: NA
CDR3: ASSFLAGAETQY; J: TRBJ2-5; V: TRBV7-3; size: NA
CDR3: AWGTDPYGYT; J: TRBJ1-2; V: TRBV30; size: NA
CDR3: ASSRQGDDEQY; J: TRBJ2-7; V: TRBV19; size: NA
CDR3: ASSLYVAGELF; J: TRBJ2-2; V: TRBV27; size: NA
CDR3: SVEWVGGNTEAF; J: TRBJ1-1; V: TRBV29-1; size: few
CDR3: ASSPAALAGAYEQY; J: TRBJ2-7; V: TRBV5-1; size: NA
CDR3: VLEDLNGEAF; J: TRBJ1-1; V: TRBV7-7; size: once
CDR3: ASSLGTGGKTIMEQY; J: TRBJ2-7; V: TRBV21-1; size: NA
CDR3: ASSQPLAPRPDTQY; J: TRBJ2-3; V: TRBV4-1; size: NA
CDR3: ASSLSGIHYGYT; J: TRBJ1-2; V: TRBV7-8; size: NA
CDR3: ASRDGGGQGLWQY; J: TRBJ2-7; V: TRBV2; size: NA
CDR3: ASSEGPGLERF; J: TRBJ1-4; V: TRBV2; size: once
CDR3: ASSQDILGTGFSYGYT; J: TRBJ1-2; V: TRBV4-3; size: NA
CDR3: ASGIDRVGTGELF; J: TRBJ2-2; V: TRBV5-1; size: NA